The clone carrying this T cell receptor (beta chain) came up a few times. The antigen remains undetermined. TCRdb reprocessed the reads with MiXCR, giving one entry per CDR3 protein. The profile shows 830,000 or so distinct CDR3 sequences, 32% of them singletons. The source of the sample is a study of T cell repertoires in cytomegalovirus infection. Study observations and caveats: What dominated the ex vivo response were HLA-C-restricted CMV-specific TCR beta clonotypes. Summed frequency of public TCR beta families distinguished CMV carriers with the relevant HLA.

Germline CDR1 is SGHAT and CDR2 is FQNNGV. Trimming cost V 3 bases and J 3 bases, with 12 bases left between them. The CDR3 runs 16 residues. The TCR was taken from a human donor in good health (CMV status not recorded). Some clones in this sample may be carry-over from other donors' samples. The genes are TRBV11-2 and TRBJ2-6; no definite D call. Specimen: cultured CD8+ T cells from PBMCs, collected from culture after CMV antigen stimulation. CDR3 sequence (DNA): TGTGCCAGCAGCTTTTGGGGAAAGTATGGGGCCAACGTCCTGACTTTC. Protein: CASSFWGKYGANVLTF.